Below, 8 T cell receptor beta chains from the same sample are listed, as sequenced in a study of blood T cell repertoires in COVID-19. Libraries were prepared by immunoSEQ multiplex PCR; TCRdb keeps only in-frame clonotypes and omits some of them. The sample consists of roughly 500,000 clones, roughly nine tenths of them appearing once. The material sequenced was peripheral blood. Every receptor here comes from a man younger than 35 with COVID-19, enrolled during active disease.

The chain is built from TRBV10-3 and TRBJ1-5; D is unresolved. V gave up 2 bases and J gave up 5 bases, with 10 bases separating them. The germline V gene encodes CDR1 ENHRY and CDR2 SYGVKD. This CDR3 has 14 residues. The CDR3, as DNA: TGTGCCATCAGTGAGAAGGAGGGTTATCAGCCCCAGCATTTT. It codes for CAISEKEGYQPQHF.

The chain links TRBV14 to TRBJ2-7; 8 nucleotides align to TRBD2. The CDR3 runs 17 residues. The V and J ends lost 3 bases and 2 bases, in that order; junction bases with no gene match: 12. Germline assignment: CDR1 SGHDN and CDR2 FVKESK. The DNA of the CDR3 is TGTGCCAGCAGCCACCTTAACTCGGGACTAGGCCCCTACGAGCAGTACTTC. Protein sequence: CASSHLNSGLGPYEQYF.

This clone was observed a handful of times. This sequence joins TRBV5-4 and TRBJ2-2, with 7 bases fitting TRBD1. CDR1 and CDR2 (germline): SGHNT, YYREEE (reference sequence). The CDR3 is made up of 15 amino acids. V shed 2 bases, J shed 0 bases, and the junction held 1 base outside the gene matches. The CDR3 DNA sequence: TGTGCCAGCAGCTTCGGGACAGCGAACACCGGGGAGCTGTTTTTT. It yields the protein CASSFGTANTGELFF.

The J gene is TRBJ2-7, the V gene TRBV6-5, with D perhaps TRBD1 (5 bases). CDR3 length: 11 residues. Germline-derived CDR1 and CDR2 are MNHEY and SVGAGI. V was pared by 7 bases and J by 6 bases, with 10 bases between. In DNA, the CDR3 is TGTGCCAGCAAGGGGCAGAGCGAGCAGTACTTC. It yields the protein CASKGQSEQYF.

The chain uses TRBV15 and TRBJ1-2; the D gene is possibly TRBD1 (6 bases). Germline V gives CDR1 LNHNV, CDR2 YYDKDF (reference sequence). V dropped 0 bases and J dropped 4 bases, with 12 bases sitting between them. The CDR3 spans 15 residues. This CDR3 reads CATSRDGEGVYGYTF. Written as DNA, the CDR3 is TGTGCCACCAGCAGAGATGGGGAGGGGGTCTATGGCTACACCTTC.

The chain carries TRBV20-1 and TRBJ1-2; tentative D call: TRBD1 (5 bases). The germline CDR1 and CDR2 sequences are DFQATT and SNEGSKA (reference sequence). The CDR3 runs 11 residues. The CDR3 loop is CETGGKDGYTF. In nucleotides, the CDR3 is TGCGAAACGGGGGGGAAGGATGGCTACACCTTC.

This clone appeared a few times. This rearrangement joins TRBV6-6 to TRBJ2-1; 14 bases map to TRBD2. The CDR3 sequence is 16 residues long. Looked up from germline, CDR1 is MNHNY and CDR2 is SVGAGI (reference sequence). CDR3 in amino acids: CATRLAGGRASNEQFF. Written as DNA, the CDR3 is TGTGCAACCCGACTAGCGGGGGGGAGGGCCTCCAATGAGCAGTTCTTC.

The CDR3 spells CASSLVGLGDSYNEQFF. As DNA, the CDR3 is TGTGCCAGCAGCTTAGTGGGCTTGGGCGACTCCTACAATGAGCAGTTCTTC. The chain carries TRBV7-8 and TRBJ2-1; D not resolved. V lost 1 base and J 0 bases, leaving 13 bases between the germline ends. Germline V lookup: CDR1 SGHVS, CDR2 FQNEAQ. The CDR3 covers 17 residues.